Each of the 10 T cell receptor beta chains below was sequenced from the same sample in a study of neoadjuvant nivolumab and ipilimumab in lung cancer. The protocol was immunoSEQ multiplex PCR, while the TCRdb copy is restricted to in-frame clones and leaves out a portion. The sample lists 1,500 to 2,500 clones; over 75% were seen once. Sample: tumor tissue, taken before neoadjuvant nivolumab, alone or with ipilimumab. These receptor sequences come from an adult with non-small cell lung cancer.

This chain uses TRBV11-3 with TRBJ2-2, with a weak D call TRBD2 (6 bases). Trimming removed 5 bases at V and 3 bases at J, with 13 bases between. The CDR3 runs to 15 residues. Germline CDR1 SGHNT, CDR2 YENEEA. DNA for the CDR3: TGTGCCAGCAGCCGGACTATTGACGACACCGGGGAGCTGTTTTTT. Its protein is CASSRTIDDTGELFF.

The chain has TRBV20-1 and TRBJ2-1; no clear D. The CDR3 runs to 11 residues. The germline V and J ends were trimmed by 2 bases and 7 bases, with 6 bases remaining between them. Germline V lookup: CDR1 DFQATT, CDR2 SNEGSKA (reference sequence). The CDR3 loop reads CSARNGNEQFF. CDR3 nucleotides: TGCAGTGCTAGAAACGGGAATGAGCAGTTCTTC.

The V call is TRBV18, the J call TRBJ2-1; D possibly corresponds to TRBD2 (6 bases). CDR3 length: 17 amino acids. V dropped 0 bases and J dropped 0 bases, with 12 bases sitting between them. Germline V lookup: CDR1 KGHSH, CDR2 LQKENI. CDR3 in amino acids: CASSPPLAQSSYNEQFF. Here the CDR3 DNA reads TGTGCCAGCTCACCACCGCTAGCGCAGAGCTCCTACAATGAGCAGTTCTTC.

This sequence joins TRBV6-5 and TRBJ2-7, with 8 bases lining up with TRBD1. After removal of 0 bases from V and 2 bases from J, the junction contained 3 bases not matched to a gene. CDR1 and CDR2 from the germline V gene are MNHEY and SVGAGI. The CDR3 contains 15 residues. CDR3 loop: CASSYSGQGPYEQYF. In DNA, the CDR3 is TGTGCCAGCAGTTACTCCGGACAGGGCCCCTACGAGCAGTACTTC.

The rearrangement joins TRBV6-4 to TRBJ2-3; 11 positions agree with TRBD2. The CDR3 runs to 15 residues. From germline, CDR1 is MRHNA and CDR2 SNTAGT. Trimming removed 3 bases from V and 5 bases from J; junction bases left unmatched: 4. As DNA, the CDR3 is TGTGCCAGCAGTGAGCGGCTAGCGGGAGGAGATACGCAGTATTTT. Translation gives CASSERLAGGDTQYF.

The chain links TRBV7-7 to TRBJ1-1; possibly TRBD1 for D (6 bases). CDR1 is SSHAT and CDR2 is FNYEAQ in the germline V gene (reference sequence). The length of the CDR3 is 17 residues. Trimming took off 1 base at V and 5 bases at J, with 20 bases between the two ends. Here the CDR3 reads CASSLVVAPERGTEAFF. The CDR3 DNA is TGTGCCAGCAGCTTAGTAGTTGCCCCCGAAAGGGGGACTGAAGCTTTCTTT.

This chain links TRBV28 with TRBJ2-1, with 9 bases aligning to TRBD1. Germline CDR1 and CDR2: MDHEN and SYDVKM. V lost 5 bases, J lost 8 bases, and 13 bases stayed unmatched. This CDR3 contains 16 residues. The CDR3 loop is CASSPLGQGDVDEQFF. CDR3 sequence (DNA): TGTGCCAGCAGTCCCCTGGGACAGGGCGACGTGGATGAGCAGTTCTTC.

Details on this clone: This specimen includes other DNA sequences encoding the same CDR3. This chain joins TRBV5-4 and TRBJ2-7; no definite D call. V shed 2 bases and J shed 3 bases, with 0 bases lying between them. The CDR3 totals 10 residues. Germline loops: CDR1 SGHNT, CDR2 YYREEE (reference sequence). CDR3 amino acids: CASSFYEQYF. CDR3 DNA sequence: TGTGCCAGCAGCTTCTACGAGCAGTACTTC.

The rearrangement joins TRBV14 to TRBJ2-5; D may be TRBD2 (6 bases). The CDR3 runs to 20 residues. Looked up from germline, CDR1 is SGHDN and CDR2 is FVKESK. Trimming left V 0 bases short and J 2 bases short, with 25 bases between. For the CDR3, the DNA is TGTGCCAGCAGCCAAGATCTCACCCTGGGGGGATGGACCCCTCAAGAGACCCAGTACTTC. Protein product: CASSQDLTLGGWTPQETQYF.

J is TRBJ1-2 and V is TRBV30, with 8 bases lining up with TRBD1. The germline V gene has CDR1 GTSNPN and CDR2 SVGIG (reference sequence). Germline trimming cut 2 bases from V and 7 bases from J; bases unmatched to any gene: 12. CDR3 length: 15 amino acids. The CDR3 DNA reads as TGTGCCTGGAGTCGTGGCCGGGACAGGATTTCTGGCTACACCTTC. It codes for CAWSRGRDRISGYTF.